This T cell receptor beta chain was captured in a study of technical replicates of blood from a few donors. The assay was immunoSEQ multiplex PCR, and TCRdb's table has in-frame clones only and misses some. The sample has about 62,000 clones, roughly nine tenths seen once. What was sequenced was PBMCs. This clonotype was sampled from a human donor in good health. Some clones in this sample may be carry-over from other donors' samples.

The CDR3 region is CASSLVSEENTGELFF. The CDR3, as DNA: TGTGCCAGCAGCTTAGTCTCCGAGGAGAACACCGGGGAGCTGTTTTTT. J is TRBJ2-2 and V is TRBV7-6; D gene unclear. The ends were cut back, 1 base at V and 1 base at J, with 10 bases in the middle. This CDR3 contains 16 residues. Looked up from germline, CDR1 is SGHVS and CDR2 is FNYEAQ. Using reference TRBV7-6 and TRBJ2-2 for the parts outside the CDR3, the full variable domain is GAGVSQSPRYKVTKRGQDVALRCDPISGHVSLYWYRQALGQGPEFLTYFNYEAQQDKSGLPNDRFSAERPEGSISTLTIQRTEQRDSAMYRCASSLVSEENTGELFFGEGSRLTVL.